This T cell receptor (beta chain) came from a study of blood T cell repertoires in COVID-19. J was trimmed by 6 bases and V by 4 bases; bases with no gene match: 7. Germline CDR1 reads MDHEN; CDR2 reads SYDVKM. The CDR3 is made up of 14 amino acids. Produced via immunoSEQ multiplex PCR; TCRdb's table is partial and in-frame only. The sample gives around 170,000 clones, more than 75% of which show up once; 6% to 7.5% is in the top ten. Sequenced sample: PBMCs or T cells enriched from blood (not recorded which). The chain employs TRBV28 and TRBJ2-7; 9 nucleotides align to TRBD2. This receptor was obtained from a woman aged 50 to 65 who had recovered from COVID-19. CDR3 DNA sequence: TGTGCCAGCAGTTGGACCTTTAGCGGGAGCGAGCAGTACTTC. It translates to CASSWTFSGSEQYF.